The 21 T cell receptor beta chains below all came from one sample that was sequenced in a study of T cells after yellow fever vaccination. In TCRdb, the 5' RACE reads were re-called with MiXCR into one record per CDR3 protein. Of 13,000 or so distinct CDR3 sequences listed, 4.9% are singletons. The sequencing used PBMCs, either bulk or a sorted T-cell subset (CD4+, CD8+, memory, or dextramer-sorted; not recorded which), collected 45 days after the yellow fever booster vaccination. The receptor source for this set is a man younger than 45 who received the YFV17D yellow fever vaccine.

In this sample, this clonotype turned up many times. The gene calls are TRBV11-1 and TRBJ2-1; TRBD2 matches at 15 bases. Trimming cost V 5 bases and J 1 base; bases outside gene matches: 9. CDR1 SGHAT and CDR2 FQDESV come from the germline V gene (reference sequence). This CDR3 has 19 residues. CDR3 sequence (DNA): TGTGCCAGCAGCCAACAAGGACTAGCGGGAGGGAAATCCTACAATGAGCAGTTCTTC. Encoded protein: CASSQQGLAGGKSYNEQFF.

In this sample, this clonotype turned up many times. This rearrangement joins TRBV29-1 to TRBJ2-5; D gene uncertain. The V end lost 3 bases, the J end lost 0 bases, and 5 bases lay between the germline ends. The CDR3 has 12 residues. Looked up from germline, CDR1 is SQVTM and CDR2 is ANQGSEA. The CDR3 DNA is TGCAGCGTTGAGGCAGACCAAGAGACCCAGTACTTC. This gives the protein CSVEADQETQYF.

This clonotype was observed a few times. This chain links TRBV20-1 with TRBJ2-5; 11 bases map to TRBD1. CDR1 and CDR2 (germline): DFQATT, SNEGSKA (reference sequence). This CDR3 spans 14 amino acids. After removal of 4 bases from V and 7 bases from J, the junction contained 8 bases not matched to a gene. CDR3 nucleotides: TGCAGTGCTAACGAAGGGACAGGGGGACGGACCCAGTACTTC. This encodes CSANEGTGGRTQYF.

In its sample, this clonotype was seen many times. The J gene is TRBJ2-1, the V gene TRBV20-1; either TRBD1 or TRBD2 may supply D (6 bases each). The CDR3 runs to 13 residues. CDR1 is DFQATT, CDR2 SNEGSKA, per germline (reference sequence). V was pared by 6 bases and J by 3 bases, with 12 bases between. CDR3 sequence (DNA): TGCAGTGCCCAGGGGCGGGGCTACAATGAGCAGTTCTTC. Amino acid sequence: CSAQGRGYNEQFF.

This clonotype was recorded at least ten times. The rearrangement links TRBV9 to TRBJ2-1, with a possible D match to TRBD1 (5 bases). The germline V gene has CDR1 SGDLS and CDR2 YYNGEE. The CDR3 is made up of 12 amino acids. Trimming removed 1 base at V and 9 bases at J, with 8 bases between. The CDR3 loop reads CASSVSQGEQFF. The CDR3, as DNA: TGTGCCAGCAGCGTATCCCAGGGTGAGCAGTTCTTC. The full variable domain, its missing parts supplied by reference TRBV9 and TRBJ2-1, is DSGVTQTPKHLITATGQRVTLRCSPRSGDLSVYWYQQSLDQGLQFLIQYYNGEERAKGNILERFSAQQFPDLHSELNLSSLELGDSALYFCASSVSQGEQFFGPGTRLTVL.

The table lists this clonotype with a few counts. V usage is TRBV5-4 and J usage is TRBJ1-6, with D possibly TRBD1 on 6 matching bases. V lost 0 bases and J 10 bases, leaving 11 bases between the germline ends. The CDR3 runs to 14 residues. CDR1 SGHNT and CDR2 YYREEE come from the germline V gene (reference sequence). For the CDR3, the DNA is TGTGCCAGCAGCTTGGCGGGGGGCGAGTCACCCCTCCACTTT. Amino acid sequence: CASSLAGGESPLHF.

This clonotype appeared many times. This chain joins TRBV29-1 and TRBJ2-7; 11 positions match TRBD1. With V trimmed by 5 bases and J by 3 bases, 3 bases remained unmatched. The CDR3 length is 13 residues. CDR1 is SQVTM, CDR2 ANQGSEA, per germline. As DNA, the CDR3 is TGCAGCGTTAGGACAGGGGGCCTCTACGAGCAGTACTTC. This translates into CSVRTGGLYEQYF.

This clonotype was picked up many times. V gene TRBV6-4 combines with J gene TRBJ2-1, with D possibly TRBD2 on 6 matching bases. V lost 7 bases, J lost 6 bases, and 16 bases lay in between. Germline CDR1 reads MRHNA; CDR2 reads SNTAGT. The CDR3 is 14 amino acids. As DNA, the CDR3 is TGTGCCAGCAAGGGTTTAGCGGCTAGCAATGAGCAGTTCTTC. It encodes CASKGLAASNEQFF.

This clonotype was recorded at least ten times. CDR3 bases: TGTGCCAGCAGGGGACTAGCGGGAACTCACGAGCAGTACTTC. This codes for CASRGLAGTHEQYF. The rearrangement links TRBV7-8 to TRBJ2-7; 13 bases are shared with TRBD2. The CDR3 sequence is 14 residues long. Trimming at V came to 6 bases and at J to 5 bases, leaving 4 bases not matched to a gene. CDR1 and CDR2 (germline): SGHVS, FQNEAQ.

This clonotype was detected many times. This chain links TRBV6-5 with TRBJ2-1, with TRBD2 as a possible D gene (6 bases). This CDR3 has 15 residues. Germline V gene lookup returns CDR1 MNHEY and CDR2 SVGAGI. Trimming cost V 7 bases and J 6 bases, with 19 bases left between them. The CDR3 here is CASTPSGGVGNEQFF. The CDR3, as DNA: TGTGCCAGCACCCCAAGCGGAGGGGTAGGCAATGAGCAGTTCTTC.

The V gene is TRBV6-5, the J gene TRBJ1-5; 9 nucleotides match TRBD1. The CDR3 sequence is 15 residues long. Germline CDR1 MNHEY, CDR2 SVGAGI. The V segment lost 5 bases and the J segment 5 bases; nucleotides outside the gene matches: 7. The CDR3 loop is CASSPGQGHHQPQHF. The CDR3 nucleotides are TGTGCCAGCAGTCCGGGACAGGGACACCATCAGCCCCAGCATTTT.

Regarding this clonotype: A much larger clone lies a single base off, so this may be a read error. This sequence joins TRBV11-3 and TRBJ2-1; D is ambiguous. Deletions cut 0 bases from V and 0 bases from J, with 0 bases between. This CDR3 spans 13 amino acids. Germline CDR1 is SGHNT and CDR2 is YENEEA. The DNA of the CDR3 is TGTGCCAGCAGCTTAGACTCCTACAATGAGCAGTTCTTC. Its translation is CASSLDSYNEQFF.

The sample holds many counts of this clonotype. The genes are TRBV12-3 or TRBV12-4 and TRBJ2-2, with 7 nucleotides matching TRBD2. The CDR3 covers 14 residues. J was trimmed by 1 base and V by 6 bases; bases with no gene match: 2. CDR3 DNA sequence: TGTGCCAGCAGACTAGCGCAGAACACCGGGGAGCTGTTTTTT. Translation gives CASRLAQNTGELFF.

The chain links TRBV28 to TRBJ2-3, with 14 bases that match TRBD2. V lost 2 bases and J lost 4; bases outside the gene matches: 5. Germline CDR1 and CDR2: MDHEN and SYDVKM. This CDR3 has 17 residues. The CDR3 DNA sequence: TGTGCCAGCAGTTTAGGGGGACTAGCGGGAGTTGCAGATACGCAGTATTTT. Amino acid sequence: CASSLGGLAGVADTQYF.

This clonotype has at least ten counts. This rearrangement joins TRBV11-2 to TRBJ2-7, with D perhaps TRBD2 (5 bases). Trimming removed 5 bases from V and 4 bases from J, with 12 bases in between. In germline, CDR1 is SGHAT, CDR2 FQNNGV. The CDR3 contains 13 residues. Here the CDR3 reads CASSLATPYEQYF. The CDR3 DNA sequence: TGTGCCAGCAGCCTAGCTACCCCGTACGAGCAGTACTTC.

This clonotype came up many times. The chain links TRBV20-1 to TRBJ2-2; TRBD2 matches at 13 bases. With 6 bases clipped from V and 7 bases from J, the junction kept 8 bases outside the gene matches. Germline V lookup: CDR1 DFQATT, CDR2 SNEGSKA (reference sequence). This CDR3 has 15 residues. CDR3 in amino acids: CSAPLAGGPYGELFF. CDR3 nucleotide sequence: TGCAGTGCCCCACTAGCGGGAGGGCCTTACGGGGAGCTGTTTTTT.

Ten or more counts support this clonotype. The J gene is TRBJ2-7, the V gene TRBV11-2; weak D call: TRBD2 (6 bases). Germline CDR1 is SGHAT and CDR2 is FQNNGV. Trimming shortened V by 0 bases and J by 0 bases, and 12 bases separated the two germline ends. This CDR3 comprises 16 residues. This CDR3 reads CASSLDAGGVSYEQYF. The DNA for the CDR3 is TGTGCCAGCAGCTTAGATGCCGGGGGTGTCTCCTACGAGCAGTACTTC.

The chain has TRBV7-2 and TRBJ2-4; 11 bases match TRBD2. The CDR3 is 17 amino acids. Germline lookup yields CDR1 SGHTA and CDR2 FQGNSA. J was trimmed by 2 bases and V by 2 bases; bases with no gene match: 5. CDR3 sequence: CASSLIAGGPPKNIQYF. The CDR3 DNA sequence: TGTGCCAGCAGCTTAATAGCGGGAGGGCCCCCCAAAAACATTCAGTACTTC.

This clonotype was picked up many times. This rearrangement joins TRBV20-1 to TRBJ2-1, with D perhaps matching TRBD1 (6 bases). This CDR3 region has 14 residues. CDR1 and CDR2 from the germline V gene are DFQATT and SNEGSKA (reference sequence). The V end was cut by 5 bases, the J end by 9 bases, with 20 bases between. The CDR3 reads CSAPGQTDRREQFF. In nucleotides, the CDR3 is TGCAGTGCTCCCGGACAGACCGATCGTCGTGAGCAGTTCTTC.

Many counts were recorded for this clonotype. V and J are TRBV30 and TRBJ1-5; TRBD1 matches 7 bases. CDR1 GTSNPN and CDR2 SVGIG come from the germline V gene (reference sequence). The CDR3 is 15 residues long. V was pared by 1 base and J by 2 bases, with 5 bases of the junction left unmatched. The CDR3 protein is CAWSGADRGNQPQHF. CDR3 coding DNA: TGTGCCTGGAGTGGGGCCGACAGGGGCAATCAGCCCCAGCATTTT.

This clonotype was picked up many times. The V call is TRBV6-4, the J call TRBJ1-3; the D gene is possibly TRBD1 (6 bases). The V end lost 2 bases, the J end lost 1 base, and 18 bases lay between the germline ends. The CDR3 length is 18 residues. The germline gives CDR1 MRHNA, CDR2 SNTAGT. The CDR3 bases are TGTGCCAGCAGTGACAGGGGGAACGGCCAGAGGTCTGGAAACACCATATATTTT. Protein product: CASSDRGNGQRSGNTIYF.